This T cell receptor (beta chain) originates from a study of CD8+CD57+ T cells in acquired aplastic anemia. Study-wide results and caveats: Patients and controls turned out to have 25 to 35 CD8+ CDR3 sequences in common.

CDR3 size: 16 residues. The germline gives CDR1 MGHRA, CDR2 YSYEKL. Trimming took off 5 bases at V and 2 bases at J, with 16 bases between the two ends. TCR beta VDJ and CDR3 were profiled, and genomic DNA was the template. TCRdb independently ran MiXCR on the reads; one entry per CDR3 protein. The sample consists of about 200,000 distinct CDR3 sequences, 34% of them appearing once. This clonotype showed up just a few times. What it binds is unknown. The rearrangement joins TRBV4-1 to TRBJ1-5; a possible D gene is TRBD1 (6 bases). Sequencing was carried out using sorted CD4+, CD8+, or CD8+CD57+ T cells (not recorded which) from PBMCs. The sequence was obtained from a human donor in good health, serving as a control. CDR3 loop: CASSMEGRGGNQPQHF. The CDR3 DNA reads as TGCGCCAGCAGCATGGAGGGTAGGGGGGGCAATCAGCCCCAGCATTTT.